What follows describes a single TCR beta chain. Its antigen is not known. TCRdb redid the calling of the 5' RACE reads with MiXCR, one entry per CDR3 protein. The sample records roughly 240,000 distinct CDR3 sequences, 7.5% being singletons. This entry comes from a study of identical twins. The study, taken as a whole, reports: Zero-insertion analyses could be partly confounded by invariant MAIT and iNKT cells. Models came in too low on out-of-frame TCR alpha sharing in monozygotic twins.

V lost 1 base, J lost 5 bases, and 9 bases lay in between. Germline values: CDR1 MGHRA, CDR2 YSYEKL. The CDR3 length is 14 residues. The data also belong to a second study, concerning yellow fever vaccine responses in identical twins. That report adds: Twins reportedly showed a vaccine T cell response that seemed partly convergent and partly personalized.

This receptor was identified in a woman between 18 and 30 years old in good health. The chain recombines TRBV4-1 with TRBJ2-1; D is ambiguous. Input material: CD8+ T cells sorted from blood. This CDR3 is CASSQGGGNNEQFF. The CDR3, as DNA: TGCGCCAGCAGCCAAGGTGGTGGGAACAATGAGCAGTTCTTC.